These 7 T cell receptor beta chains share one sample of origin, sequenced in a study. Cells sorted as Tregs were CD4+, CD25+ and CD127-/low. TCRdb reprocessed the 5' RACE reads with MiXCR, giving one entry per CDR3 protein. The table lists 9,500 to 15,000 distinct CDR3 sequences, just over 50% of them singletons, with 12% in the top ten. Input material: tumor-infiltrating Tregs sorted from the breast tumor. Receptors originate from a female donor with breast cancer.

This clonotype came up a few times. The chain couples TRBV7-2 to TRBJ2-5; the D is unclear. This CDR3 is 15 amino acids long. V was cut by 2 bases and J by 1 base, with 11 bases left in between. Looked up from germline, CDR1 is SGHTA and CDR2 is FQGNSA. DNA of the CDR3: TGTGCCAGCAGCTTAAGAGTTCTAGGCCAAGAGACCCAGTACTTC. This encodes CASSLRVLGQETQYF.

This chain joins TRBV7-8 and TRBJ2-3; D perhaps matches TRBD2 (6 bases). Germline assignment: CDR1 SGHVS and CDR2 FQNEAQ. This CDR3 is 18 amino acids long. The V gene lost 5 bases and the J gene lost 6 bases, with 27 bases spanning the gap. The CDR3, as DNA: TGTGCCAGCAGCCAAAACCTACGGGAGAGCCTAAAGGGGGATACGCAGTATTTT. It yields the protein CASSQNLRESLKGDTQYF.

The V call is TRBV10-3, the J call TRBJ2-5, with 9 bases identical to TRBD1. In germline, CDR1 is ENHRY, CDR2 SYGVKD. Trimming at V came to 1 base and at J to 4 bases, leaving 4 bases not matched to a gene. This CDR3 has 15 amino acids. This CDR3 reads CAISELGQGRETQYF. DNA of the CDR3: TGTGCCATCAGTGAGTTGGGACAGGGACGAGAGACCCAGTACTTC.

DNA of the CDR3: TGTGCCAGCAGCTTAGGGACTAGCCCTGGCTACAATGAGCAGTTCTTC. It yields the protein CASSLGTSPGYNEQFF. The J gene is TRBJ2-1, the V gene TRBV7-2; TRBD2 matches at 8 bases. With V trimmed by 1 base and J by 3 bases, 5 bases remained unmatched. Germline CDR1 reads SGHTA; CDR2 reads FQGNSA. This CDR3 has 16 residues. Looking up the rest from reference TRBV7-2 and TRBJ2-1 gives the full variable domain: GAGVSQSPSNKVTEKGKDVELRCDPISGHTALYWYRQSLGQGLEFLIYFQGNSAPDKSGLPSDRFSAERTGGSVSTLTIQRTQQEDSAVYLCASSLGTSPGYNEQFFGPGTRLTVL.

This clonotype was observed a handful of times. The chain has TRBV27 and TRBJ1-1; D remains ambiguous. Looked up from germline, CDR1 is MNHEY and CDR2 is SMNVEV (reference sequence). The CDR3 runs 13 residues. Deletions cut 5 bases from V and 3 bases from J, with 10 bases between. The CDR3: CASSRGFDTEAFF. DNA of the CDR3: TGTGCCAGCAGTAGAGGGTTTGACACTGAAGCTTTCTTT.

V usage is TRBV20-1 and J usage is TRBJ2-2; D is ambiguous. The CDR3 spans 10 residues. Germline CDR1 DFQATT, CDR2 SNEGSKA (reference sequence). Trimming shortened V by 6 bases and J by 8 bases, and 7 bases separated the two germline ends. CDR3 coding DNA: TGCAGTGCCGGCGAGGGGGAGCTGTTTTTT. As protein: CSAGEGELFF.

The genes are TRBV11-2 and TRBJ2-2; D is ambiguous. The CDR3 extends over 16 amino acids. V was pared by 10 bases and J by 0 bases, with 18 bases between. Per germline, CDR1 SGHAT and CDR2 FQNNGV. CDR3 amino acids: CATSIWTTSNTGELFF. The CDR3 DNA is TGTGCCACCTCAATTTGGACCACTTCGAACACCGGGGAGCTGTTTTTT. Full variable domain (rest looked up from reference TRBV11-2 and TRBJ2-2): EAGVAQSPRYKIIEKRQSVAFWCNPISGHATLYWYQQILGQGPKLLIQFQNNGVVDDSQLPKDRFSAERLKGVDSTLKIQPAKLEDSAVYLCATSIWTTSNTGELFFGEGSRLTVL.